The 6 T cell receptor beta chains in this list originate from one sample, sequenced in a study of blood T cell repertoires in COVID-19. Data came from immunoSEQ multiplex PCR; TCRdb stores just in-frame clones and leaves some out. The sample lists roughly 200,000 clones; about 88% were seen once. Sequencing was performed on peripheral blood. The receptors stem from a middle-aged woman who had recovered from COVID-19.

This chain uses TRBV6-2 or TRBV6-3 with TRBJ1-5; TRBD1 might be the D (5 bases). Germline V lookup: CDR1 MNHEY, CDR2 SVGEGT. Trimming left V 4 bases short and J 0 bases short, with 16 bases between. The CDR3 is 17 residues long. The CDR3 sequence is CASSFGGALYSNQPQHF. CDR3 coding DNA: TGTGCCAGCAGTTTCGGTGGGGCATTATATAGCAATCAGCCCCAGCATTTT.

The chain links TRBV28 to TRBJ1-4, with a weak D call TRBD1 (6 bases). In germline, CDR1 is MDHEN, CDR2 SYDVKM. The CDR3 extends over 13 amino acids. Trimming removed 4 bases from V and 7 bases from J, with 10 bases in between. The DNA of the CDR3 is TGTGCCAGCAGTTACCTAGGGGGTGAAAAACTGTTTTTT. Its translation is CASSYLGGEKLFF.

J is TRBJ1-1 and V is TRBV11-2; D is unclear. The CDR3 totals 15 residues. V lost 2 bases and J 0 bases, leaving 10 bases between the germline ends. CDR1 and CDR2 (germline): SGHAT, FQNNGV. CDR3 nucleotides: TGTGCCAGCAGCTTATTTACAGCCGTGAACACTGAAGCTTTCTTT. It translates to CASSLFTAVNTEAFF.

The V call is TRBV7-2, the J call TRBJ2-7; 11 bases are a match to TRBD2. The CDR3 loop spans 16 amino acids. V trimming: 1 base; J trimming: 2 bases; junction bases outside the gene matches: 4. CDR1 SGHTA and CDR2 FQGNSA come from the germline V gene. CDR3 protein: CASSLGGTSGAYEQYF. The CDR3 DNA follows: TGTGCCAGCAGCTTAGGAGGGACTAGCGGCGCCTACGAGCAGTACTTC.

This chain joins TRBV6-5 and TRBJ2-7, with a tentative D call TRBD1 (6 bases). Between the trimmed V and J ends, which lost 8 bases and 3 bases, there was a span of 20 bases. The CDR3 sequence is 15 residues long. CDR1 is MNHEY, CDR2 SVGAGI, per germline. The CDR3 DNA reads TGTGCCAGCGGGGGCTTGAGGATTAATGGCTACGAGCAGTACTTC. Translated: CASGGLRINGYEQYF.

This chain links TRBV18 with TRBJ2-7; 14 nucleotides agree with TRBD2. The junction had 6 bases not matched to a gene; V was cut back by 2 bases and J by 3 bases. Germline CDR1 reads KGHSH; CDR2 reads LQKENI. This CDR3 region has 17 residues. The CDR3 sequence is CASSPGTSGSPGYEQYF. The DNA of the CDR3 is TGTGCCAGCTCACCAGGGACTAGCGGGAGTCCGGGCTACGAGCAGTACTTC.